This T cell receptor (beta chain) was found in a study of blood T cells in healthy people across ages. Overall study: There was about one barcoded beta molecule captured by template switching per two T cells.

Per-sample yields of isolated PBMCs were at least 7 million. The amount of total RNA extracted per sample was at least 5 micrograms. The germline CDR1 and CDR2 sequences are DFQATT and SNEGSKA (reference sequence). This CDR3 is 14 amino acids long. The trim removed 0 bases at V and 3 bases at J, leaving 3 bases unmatched. A J-beta primer mix and a sample-barcoded 5' primer were used in a second PCR of about 7 to 12 cycles. TCRdb passed the 5' RACE reads through MiXCR, listing each CDR3 protein once. The profile shows roughly 1.7 million distinct CDR3 sequences, almost 35% of them singletons. This clonotype was sampled from a woman aged 25 to 39 in good health. Specimen: blood. The rearrangement uses TRBV20-1 and TRBJ2-7, with 9 bases matching TRBD1. The CDR3: CSARDQDRGYEQYF. DNA of the CDR3: TGCAGTGCTAGAGATCAGGACAGGGGCTACGAGCAGTACTTC.